This T cell receptor beta chain derives from a study of T cells expressing NK-cell markers. The overall study: Seven of eight sequenced donors tested HCMV-seropositive; one tested seronegative.

As to this clonotype: Its specificity is not known.

Notes on the study in general: Dominant NKG2C+ clonotype frequencies of about 1.0-8% of CD8+ T cells were measured in a handful of donors. Certain NKG2C+ T cell clones were expanded, and their HCMV specificity remained unclear. Leadership of the CD3+CD56-NKG2C+ fraction also belonged to these clonotypes in a few donors.

The CDR3 contains 17 residues. CDR1 is SNHLY, CDR2 FYNNEI, per germline. No DNA is given; TCRdb re-called the 5' RACE reads and lists each CDR3 protein once. The sample holds approximately 170,000 distinct CDR3 sequences. This chain joins TRBV2 and TRBJ2-4; TCRdb's D gene call, TRBD1, goes unchecked for lack of DNA. Source material: blood T cells: a sorted CD56 or NKG2C T cell subset, CD4+ or CD8+ T cells, or bulk PBMC T cells (not recorded which). This clonotype was obtained from a man aged 18 to 69 in good health. This chain's CDR3 is CASSPQTGSLAKNIQYF.